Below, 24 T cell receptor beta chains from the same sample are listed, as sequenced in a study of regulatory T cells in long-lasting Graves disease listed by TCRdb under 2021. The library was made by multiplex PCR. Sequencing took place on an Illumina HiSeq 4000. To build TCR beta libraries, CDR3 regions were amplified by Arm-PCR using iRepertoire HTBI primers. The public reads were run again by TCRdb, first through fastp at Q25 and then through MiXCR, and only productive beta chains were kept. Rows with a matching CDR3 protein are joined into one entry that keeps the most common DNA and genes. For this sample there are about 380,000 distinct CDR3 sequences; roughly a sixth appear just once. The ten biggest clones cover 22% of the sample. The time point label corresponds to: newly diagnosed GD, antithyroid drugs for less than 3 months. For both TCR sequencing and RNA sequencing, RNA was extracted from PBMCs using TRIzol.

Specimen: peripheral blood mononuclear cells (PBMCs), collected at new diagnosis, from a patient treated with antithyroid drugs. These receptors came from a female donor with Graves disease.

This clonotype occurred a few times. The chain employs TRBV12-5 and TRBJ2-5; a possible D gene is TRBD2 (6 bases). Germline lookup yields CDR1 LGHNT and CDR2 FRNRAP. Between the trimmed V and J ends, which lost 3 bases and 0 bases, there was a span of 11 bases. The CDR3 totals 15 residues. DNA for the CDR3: TGTGCTAGTGGTTTCCTAGCGATGTACCAAGAGACCCAGTACTTC. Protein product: CASGFLAMYQETQYF.

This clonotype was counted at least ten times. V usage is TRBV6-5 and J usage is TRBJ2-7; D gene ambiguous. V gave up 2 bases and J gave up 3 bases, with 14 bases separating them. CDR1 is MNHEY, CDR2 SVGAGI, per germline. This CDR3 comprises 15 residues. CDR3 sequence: CASSYGIGAVYEQYF. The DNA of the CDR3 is TGTGCCAGCAGTTACGGGATTGGTGCGGTCTACGAGCAGTACTTC.

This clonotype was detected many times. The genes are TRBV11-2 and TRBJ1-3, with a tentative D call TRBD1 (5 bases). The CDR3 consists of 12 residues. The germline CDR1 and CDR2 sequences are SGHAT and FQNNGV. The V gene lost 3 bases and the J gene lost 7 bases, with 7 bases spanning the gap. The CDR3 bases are TGTGCCAGCAGCTTGGGGGGTAACACCATATATTTT. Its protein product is CASSLGGNTIYF.

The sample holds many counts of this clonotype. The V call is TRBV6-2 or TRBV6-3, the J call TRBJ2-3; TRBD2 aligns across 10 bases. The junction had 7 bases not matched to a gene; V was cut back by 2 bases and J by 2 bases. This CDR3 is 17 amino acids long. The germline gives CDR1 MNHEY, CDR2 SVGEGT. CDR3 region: CASSYHLAGESTDTQYF. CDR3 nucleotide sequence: TGTGCCAGCAGTTACCATCTAGCGGGAGAATCCACAGATACGCAGTATTTT.

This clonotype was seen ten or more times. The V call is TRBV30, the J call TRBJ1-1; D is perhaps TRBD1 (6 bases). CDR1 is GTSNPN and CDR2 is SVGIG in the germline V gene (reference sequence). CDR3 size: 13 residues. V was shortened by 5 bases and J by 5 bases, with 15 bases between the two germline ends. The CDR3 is CAWSQGRSTEAFF. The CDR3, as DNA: TGTGCCTGGTCTCAGGGGCGAAGTACTGAAGCTTTCTTT.

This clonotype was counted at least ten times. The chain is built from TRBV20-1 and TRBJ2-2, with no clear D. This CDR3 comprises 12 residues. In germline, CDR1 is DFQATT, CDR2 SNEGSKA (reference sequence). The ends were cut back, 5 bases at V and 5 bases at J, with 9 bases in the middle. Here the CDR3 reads CSAARLTGELFF. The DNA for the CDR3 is TGCAGTGCTGCCAGGCTAACCGGGGAGCTGTTTTTT.

The CDR3 coding sequence is TGTGCCAGCAGGAGCGGGGGGGGGAGCGAGCAGTTCTTC. Translated: CASRSGGGSEQFF. This rearrangement joins TRBV2 to TRBJ2-1; 10 nucleotides line up with TRBD2. Germline CDR1 reads SNHLY; CDR2 reads FYNNEI. The CDR3 runs to 13 residues. Trimming at V came to 6 bases and at J to 10 bases, leaving 6 bases not matched to a gene.

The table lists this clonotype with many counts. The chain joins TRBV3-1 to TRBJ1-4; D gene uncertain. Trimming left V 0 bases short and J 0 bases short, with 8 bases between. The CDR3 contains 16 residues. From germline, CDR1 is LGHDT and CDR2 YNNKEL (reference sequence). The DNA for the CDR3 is TGTGCCAGCAGCCAAGATCGGTACGCAACTAATGAAAAACTGTTTTTT. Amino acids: CASSQDRYATNEKLFF.

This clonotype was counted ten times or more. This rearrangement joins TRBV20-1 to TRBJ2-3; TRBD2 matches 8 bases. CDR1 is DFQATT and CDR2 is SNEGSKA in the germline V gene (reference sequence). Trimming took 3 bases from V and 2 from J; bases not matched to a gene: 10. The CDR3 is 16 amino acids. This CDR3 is CSASAGKAGVTDTQYF. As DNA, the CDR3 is TGCAGTGCTAGCGCCGGGAAAGCGGGGGTCACAGATACGCAGTATTTT.

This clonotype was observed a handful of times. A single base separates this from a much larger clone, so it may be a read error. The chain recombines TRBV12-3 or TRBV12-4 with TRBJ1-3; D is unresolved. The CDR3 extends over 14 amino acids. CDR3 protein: CASSPTSSGDTIYF. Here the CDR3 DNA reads TGTGCCAGCAGCCCAACAAGCTCTGGAGACACCATATATTTT.

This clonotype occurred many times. CDR3 sequence: CASSPLWEDNGELFF. CDR3 in DNA: TGTGCCAGCAGCCCCTTGTGGGAGGATAACGGGGAGCTGTTTTTT. The rearrangement links TRBV7-3 to TRBJ2-2; maybe TRBD2 (6 bases). The CDR3 is 15 residues long. V was shortened by 5 bases and J by 7 bases, with 17 bases between the two germline ends. Germline V lookup: CDR1 SGHTA, CDR2 FQGTGA. Full variable domain (remainder filled in from reference TRBV7-3 and TRBJ2-2): GAGVSQTPSNKVTEKGKYVELRCDPISGHTALYWYRQSLGQGPEFLIYFQGTGAADDSGLPNDRFFAVRPEGSVSTLKIQRTERGDSAVYLCASSPLWEDNGELFFGEGSRLTVL.

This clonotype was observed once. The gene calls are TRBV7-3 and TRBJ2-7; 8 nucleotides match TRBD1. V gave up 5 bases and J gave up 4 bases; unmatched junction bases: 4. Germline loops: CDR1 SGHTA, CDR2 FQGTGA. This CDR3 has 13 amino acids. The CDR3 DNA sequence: TGTGCCAGCAGCCGGGACAGGATTTACGAGCAGTACTTC. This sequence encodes CASSRDRIYEQYF.

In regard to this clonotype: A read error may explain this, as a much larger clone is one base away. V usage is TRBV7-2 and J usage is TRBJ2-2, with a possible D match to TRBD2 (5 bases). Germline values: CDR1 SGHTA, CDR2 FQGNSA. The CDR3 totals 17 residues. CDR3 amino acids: CACSLAQSSGNTGELFF. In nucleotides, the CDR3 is TGTGCCTGCAGCTTAGCGCAATCGAGCGGAAACACCGGGGAGCTGTTTTTT.

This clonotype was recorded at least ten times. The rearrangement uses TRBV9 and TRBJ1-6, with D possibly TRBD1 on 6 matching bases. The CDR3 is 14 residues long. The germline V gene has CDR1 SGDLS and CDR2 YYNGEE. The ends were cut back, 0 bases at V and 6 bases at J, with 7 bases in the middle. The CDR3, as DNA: TGTGCCAGCAGCGTAGACAGGGTTAATTCACCCCTCCACTTT. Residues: CASSVDRVNSPLHF.

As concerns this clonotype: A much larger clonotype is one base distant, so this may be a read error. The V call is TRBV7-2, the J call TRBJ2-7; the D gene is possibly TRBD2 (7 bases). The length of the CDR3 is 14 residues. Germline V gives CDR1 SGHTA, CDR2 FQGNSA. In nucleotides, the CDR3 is TGTGCCTGCAGCCTTTCCGGGGGGCCCTACGAGCAGTACTTC. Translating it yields CACSLSGGPYEQYF.

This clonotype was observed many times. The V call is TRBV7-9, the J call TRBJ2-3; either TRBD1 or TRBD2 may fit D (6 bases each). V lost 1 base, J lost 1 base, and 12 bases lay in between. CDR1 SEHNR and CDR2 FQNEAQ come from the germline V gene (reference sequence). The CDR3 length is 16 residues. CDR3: CASSLVRDTGTDTQYF. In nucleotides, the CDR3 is TGTGCCAGCAGCTTAGTGCGGGACACGGGCACAGATACGCAGTATTTT.

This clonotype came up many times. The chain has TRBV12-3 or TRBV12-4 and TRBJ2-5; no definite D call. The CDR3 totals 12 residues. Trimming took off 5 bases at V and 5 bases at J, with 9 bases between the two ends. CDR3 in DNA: TGTGCCAGCAGTAGGAATGGGGAGACCCAGTACTTC. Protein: CASSRNGETQYF.

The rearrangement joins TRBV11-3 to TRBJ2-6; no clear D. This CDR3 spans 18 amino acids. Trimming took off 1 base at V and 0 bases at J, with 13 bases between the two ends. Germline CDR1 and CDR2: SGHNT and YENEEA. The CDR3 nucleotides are TGTGCCAGCAGCTTAGCAGTCGGCAGGAGCTCTGGGGCCAACGTCCTGACTTTC. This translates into CASSLAVGRSSGANVLTF.

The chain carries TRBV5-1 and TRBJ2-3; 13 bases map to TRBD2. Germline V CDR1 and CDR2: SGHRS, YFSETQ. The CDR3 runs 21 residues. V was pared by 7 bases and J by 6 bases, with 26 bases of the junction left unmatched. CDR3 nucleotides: TGCGCCAGCGGGCGGATCCCGGGACTAGCGGGACTTCCTCATGGTTGGGATACGCAGTATTTT. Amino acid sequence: CASGRIPGLAGLPHGWDTQYF.

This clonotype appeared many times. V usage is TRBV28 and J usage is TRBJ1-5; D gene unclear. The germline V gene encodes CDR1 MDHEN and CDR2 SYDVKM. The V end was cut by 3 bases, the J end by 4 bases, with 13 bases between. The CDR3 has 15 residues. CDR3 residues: CASSFPGPYNQPQHF. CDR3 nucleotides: TGTGCCAGCAGTTTCCCCGGGCCCTATAATCAGCCCCAGCATTTT.

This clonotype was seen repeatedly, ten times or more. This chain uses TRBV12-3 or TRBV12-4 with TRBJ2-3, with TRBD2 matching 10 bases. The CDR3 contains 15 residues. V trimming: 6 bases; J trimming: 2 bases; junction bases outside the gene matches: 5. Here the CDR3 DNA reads TGTGCCAGCAGGGTAGGACTAGCGGACACAGATACGCAGTATTTT. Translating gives CASRVGLADTDTQYF.

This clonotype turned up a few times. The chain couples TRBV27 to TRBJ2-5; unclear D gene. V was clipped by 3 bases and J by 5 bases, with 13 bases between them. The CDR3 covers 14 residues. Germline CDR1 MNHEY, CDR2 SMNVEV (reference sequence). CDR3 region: CASSFLGNGETQYF. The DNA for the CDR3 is TGTGCCAGCAGTTTCTTGGGGAATGGGGAGACCCAGTACTTC.

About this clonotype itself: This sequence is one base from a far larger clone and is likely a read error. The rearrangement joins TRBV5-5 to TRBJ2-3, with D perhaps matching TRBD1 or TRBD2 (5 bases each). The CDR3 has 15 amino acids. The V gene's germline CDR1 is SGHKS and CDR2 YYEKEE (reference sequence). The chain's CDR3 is CASSLWGDSADTLYF. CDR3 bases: TGCGCCAGCAGCTTATGGGGCGATAGCGCAGATACGCTGTATTTT.

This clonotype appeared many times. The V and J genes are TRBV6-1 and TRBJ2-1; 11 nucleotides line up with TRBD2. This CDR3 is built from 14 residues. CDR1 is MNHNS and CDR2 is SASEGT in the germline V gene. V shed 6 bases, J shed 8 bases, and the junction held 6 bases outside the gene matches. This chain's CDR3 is CASSITSGSYEQFF. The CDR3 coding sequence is TGTGCCAGCAGCATAACTAGCGGGAGTTATGAGCAGTTCTTC.